Listed below are T cell receptor beta chains from one sample, sequenced in a study of control samples from healthy donors and cancer patients. TCRdb's table, derived via immunoSEQ multiplex PCR, lists solely in-frame clones and lacks some. Altogether 80,000 or so clones are present, about 95% being singletons, with the ten largest covering 6.2%. Sequencing was done on a sample of blood. Source of these receptors: a woman in her forties in good health. The CDR3 runs from the conserved cysteine through the conserved F or W. D genes are given only for firm matches. Only part of the rows carry a size: once, few, many, or a class if the clone is expanded.

v_call: TRBV18
cdr3_length: 15
clone_size: NA
d_call: TRBD1
j_call: TRBJ1-1
cdr3_nt: TGTGCCAGCTCAGCTAATTCAGGGGGGGACACTGAAGCTTTCTTT
cdr3_aa: CASSANSGGDTEAFF

v_call: TRBV18
cdr3_length: 12
clone_size: NA
d_call: NA
j_call: TRBJ2-3
cdr3_nt: TGTGCCAGCTCACCTCGTCTAGATACGCAGTATTTT
cdr3_aa: CASSPRLDTQYF

v_call: TRBV29-1
cdr3_length: 13
clone_size: NA
d_call: NA
j_call: TRBJ2-7
cdr3_nt: TGCAGCGTTCGCGGTCAAAGCTCCTACGAGCAGTACTTC
cdr3_aa: CSVRGQSSYEQYF

v_call: TRBV6-5
cdr3_length: 13
clone_size: NA
d_call: NA
j_call: TRBJ2-5
cdr3_nt: TGTGCCAGCAGCGGGCGGGTCCGGGGGACCCAGTACTTC
cdr3_aa: CASSGRVRGTQYF

v_call: TRBV12-3/TRBV12-4
cdr3_length: 12
clone_size: NA
d_call: NA
j_call: TRBJ1-3
cdr3_nt: TGTGCCAGCAGCTCCGGCGGAAACACCATATATTTT
cdr3_aa: CASSSGGNTIYF

v_call: TRBV9
cdr3_length: 13
clone_size: NA
d_call: NA
j_call: TRBJ2-3
cdr3_nt: TGTGCCAGCAGCGTAGAGTTCGGGGATACGCAGTATTTT
cdr3_aa: CASSVEFGDTQYF

v_call: TRBV12-5
cdr3_length: 16
clone_size: NA
d_call: NA
j_call: TRBJ2-3
cdr3_nt: TGTGCTAGTGGTTTGGTTTCCACAGGGTGGGGAGATACGCAGTATTTT
cdr3_aa: CASGLVSTGWGDTQYF

v_call: TRBV19
cdr3_length: 14
clone_size: NA
d_call: NA
j_call: TRBJ1-5
cdr3_nt: TGTGCCAGTATTGACGCCCCGGGCAATCAGCCCCAGCATTTT
cdr3_aa: CASIDAPGNQPQHF

v_call: TRBV19
cdr3_length: 14
clone_size: NA
d_call: TRBD1
j_call: TRBJ1-2
cdr3_nt: TGTGCCAGTAGTATGACAGGGTATCGTGCTGGCTACACCTTC
cdr3_aa: CASSMTGYRAGYTF

v_call: TRBV11-2
cdr3_length: 17
clone_size: NA
d_call: TRBD1
j_call: TRBJ1-2
cdr3_nt: TGTGCCAGCAGCCCGGGACAGGGGACAGATATATACTATGGCTACACCTTC
cdr3_aa: CASSPGQGTDIYYGYTF

v_call: TRBV6-2/TRBV6-3
cdr3_length: 12
clone_size: NA
d_call: NA
j_call: TRBJ1-2
cdr3_nt: TGTGCCAGCAGCCGGACAGAGGTCGGCTACACCTTC
cdr3_aa: CASSRTEVGYTF

v_call: TRBV7-6
cdr3_length: 15
clone_size: few
d_call: NA
j_call: TRBJ1-5
cdr3_nt: TGTGCCAGCAGCTTATTTCGAGGCTCGGATCAGCCCCAGCATTTT
cdr3_aa: CASSLFRGSDQPQHF

v_call: TRBV10-3
cdr3_length: 11
clone_size: few
d_call: NA
j_call: TRBJ1-1
cdr3_nt: TGTGCCATCAGTGAGGAAACTGAAGCTTTCTTT
cdr3_aa: CAISEETEAFF

v_call: TRBV7-8
cdr3_length: 18
clone_size: NA
d_call: NA
j_call: TRBJ1-2
cdr3_nt: TGTGCCAGCAGCTTAGCTTCGACCCTCCCAGTTGGGAACTATGGCTACACCTTC
cdr3_aa: CASSLASTLPVGNYGYTF

v_call: TRBV3-1/TRBV3-2
cdr3_length: 15
clone_size: NA
d_call: NA
j_call: TRBJ2-2
cdr3_nt: TGTGCCAGCAGCCGAATGGAGGGGGTGACCGGGGAGCTGTTTTTT
cdr3_aa: CASSRMEGVTGELFF

v_call: TRBV29-1
cdr3_length: 11
clone_size: NA
d_call: NA
j_call: TRBJ2-7
cdr3_nt: TGCAGCGTTGAAGGCGGGAACGAGCAGTACTTC
cdr3_aa: CSVEGGNEQYF

v_call: TRBV11-2
cdr3_length: 17
clone_size: NA
d_call: TRBD1
j_call: TRBJ2-5
cdr3_nt: TGTGCCAGCAACAGGGGGCAAGGGGGAGTGCGAGAAGAGACCCAGTACTTC
cdr3_aa: CASNRGQGGVREETQYF

v_call: TRBV6-5
cdr3_length: 13
clone_size: NA
d_call: NA
j_call: TRBJ2-7
cdr3_nt: TGTGCCAGCAGCCGGGGATTCTCCTACGAGCAGTACTTC
cdr3_aa: CASSRGFSYEQYF

v_call: TRBV5-6
cdr3_length: 14
clone_size: NA
d_call: TRBD1
j_call: TRBJ2-3
cdr3_nt: TGTGCCAGCGGTCCGGGACAGGGGGCAGATACGCAGTATTTT
cdr3_aa: CASGPGQGADTQYF

v_call: TRBV18
cdr3_length: 12
clone_size: NA
d_call: NA
j_call: TRBJ2-1
cdr3_nt: TGTGCCAGCTCACTTACGTACAATGAGCAGTTCTTC
cdr3_aa: CASSLTYNEQFF

v_call: TRBV30
cdr3_length: 15
clone_size: NA
d_call: NA
j_call: TRBJ2-6
cdr3_nt: TGTGCCTGGGGGGTAGGGACTCACGGGGCCAACGTCCTGACTTTC
cdr3_aa: CAWGVGTHGANVLTF

v_call: TRBV4-1
cdr3_length: 15
clone_size: NA
d_call: TRBD1
j_call: TRBJ2-4
cdr3_nt: TGCGCCAGCAGCCGCCCTGGGACAGGGCCAAACATTCAGTACTTC
cdr3_aa: CASSRPGTGPNIQYF

v_call: TRBV10-2
cdr3_length: 13
clone_size: NA
d_call: NA
j_call: TRBJ2-1
cdr3_nt: TGCGCCAGCAGTGACGGGGCGCCCCATGAGCAGTTCTTC
cdr3_aa: CASSDGAPHEQFF

v_call: TRBV24-1
cdr3_length: 11
clone_size: NA
d_call: NA
j_call: TRBJ1-2
cdr3_nt: TGTGCCACCAGTGATTTCAAAGGCTACACCTTC
cdr3_aa: CATSDFKGYTF

v_call: TRBV30
cdr3_length: 14
clone_size: NA
d_call: TRBD2
j_call: TRBJ2-7
cdr3_nt: TGTGCCTGGAGGCGACTAGCGGGAGGTTCCGAGCAGTACTTC
cdr3_aa: CAWRRLAGGSEQYF

v_call: TRBV25-1
cdr3_length: 14
clone_size: NA
d_call: NA
j_call: TRBJ1-6
cdr3_nt: TGTGCCAGCAGTACCGCGGGGTTAGGGTCACCCCTCCACTTT
cdr3_aa: CASSTAGLGSPLHF

v_call: TRBV5-1
cdr3_length: 15
clone_size: NA
d_call: NA
j_call: TRBJ2-3
cdr3_nt: TGCGCCAGCAATCCAGGTTTAGGTGGCACAGATACGCAGTATTTT
cdr3_aa: CASNPGLGGTDTQYF

v_call: TRBV19
cdr3_length: 13
clone_size: NA
d_call: NA
j_call: TRBJ1-2
cdr3_nt: TGTGCCAGTAGTATCGACAGTCAAAAAGGCTACACCTTC
cdr3_aa: CASSIDSQKGYTF

v_call: TRBV7-8
cdr3_length: 15
clone_size: NA
d_call: NA
j_call: TRBJ1-2
cdr3_nt: TGTGCCAGCAGCCTTCAGACAGGTTTTAACTATGGCTACACCTTC
cdr3_aa: CASSLQTGFNYGYTF

v_call: TRBV6-1
cdr3_length: 17
clone_size: once
d_call: TRBD1
j_call: TRBJ2-7
cdr3_nt: TGTGCCAGCAGTGAACTCGGAATAGGGACAGGCCTCTACGAGCAGTACTTC
cdr3_aa: CASSELGIGTGLYEQYF

v_call: TRBV21-1
cdr3_length: 18
clone_size: NA
d_call: NA
j_call: TRBJ2-2
cdr3_nt: TGTGCCAGCAGCAAAGTCACTACTGGACCGAAGTGGACCGGGGAGCTGTTTTTT
cdr3_aa: CASSKVTTGPKWTGELFF

v_call: TRBV4-1
cdr3_length: 18
clone_size: NA
d_call: NA
j_call: TRBJ1-5
cdr3_nt: TGCGCCAGCAGCCCCCCTGGCGGGTCGCTCGGTAGCAATCAGCCCCAGCATTTT
cdr3_aa: CASSPPGGSLGSNQPQHF

v_call: TRBV15
cdr3_length: 12
clone_size: NA
d_call: NA
j_call: TRBJ1-6
cdr3_nt: TGTGCCACCAGCAGGTCAAACTCACCCCTCCACTTT
cdr3_aa: CATSRSNSPLHF

v_call: TRBV30
cdr3_length: 13
clone_size: NA
d_call: NA
j_call: TRBJ1-2
cdr3_nt: TGTGCCTGGAGTTCGCAGGCGGCTTATGGCTACACCTTC
cdr3_aa: CAWSSQAAYGYTF

v_call: TRBV4-2
cdr3_length: 16
clone_size: NA
d_call: TRBD2
j_call: TRBJ2-3
cdr3_nt: TGTGCCAGCAGCCAGGGGTGGACTAGCGGCACAGATACGCAGTATTTT
cdr3_aa: CASSQGWTSGTDTQYF

v_call: TRBV7-6
cdr3_length: 21
clone_size: NA
d_call: NA
j_call: TRBJ1-1
cdr3_nt: TGTGCCAGCAGCTTAGCGTATCCGGGGGCCGGGCGGCTTTATATGAACACTGAAGCTTTCTTT
cdr3_aa: CASSLAYPGAGRLYMNTEAFF

v_call: TRBV27
cdr3_length: 14
clone_size: NA
d_call: NA
j_call: TRBJ1-1
cdr3_nt: TGTGCCAGCAGATTACAGTTGGATTCAGCCCAAGCTTTCTTT
cdr3_aa: CASRLQLDSAQAFF

v_call: TRBV6-1
cdr3_length: 16
clone_size: NA
d_call: NA
j_call: TRBJ1-2
cdr3_nt: TGTGCCAGCAGTGAAGCTGTTTGGGACTTAACTTATGGCTACACCTTC
cdr3_aa: CASSEAVWDLTYGYTF

v_call: TRBV6-5
cdr3_length: 13
clone_size: NA
d_call: NA
j_call: TRBJ2-7
cdr3_nt: TGTGCCAGCAGAAGACAGGGAGGGTACGAGCAGTACTTC
cdr3_aa: CASRRQGGYEQYF

v_call: TRBV5-5
cdr3_length: 17
clone_size: NA
d_call: NA
j_call: TRBJ2-3
cdr3_nt: TGTGCCAGCAGCTTGTTTTATTTGGCGGAGAGGGTCGATACGCAGTATTTT
cdr3_aa: CASSLFYLAERVDTQYF